The 20 T cell receptor beta chains below were found in one sample sequenced in a study of identifying expanded T cells in peripheral blood. The assay was immunoSEQ multiplex PCR, and TCRdb's table has in-frame clones only and misses some. The repertoire includes about 120,000 clones, around 84% of them detected once, and 2.5% to 4% sits in the top ten. The sequencing sample was made of blood. The receptors were sampled from a person aged 18 to 70 in good health.

Points on this clone: Possible read error: a much larger clone is one base away. This rearrangement joins TRBV5-6 to TRBJ1-2; TRBD1 aligns across 8 bases. Germline V CDR1 and CDR2: SGHDT, YYEEEE. This CDR3 has 13 residues. Germline trimming cut 0 bases from V and 6 bases from J; bases unmatched to any gene: 1. CDR3 in amino acids: CASSLDRGNGYTF. CDR3 coding DNA: TGTGCCAGCAGCTTGGACAGGGGGAATGGCTACACCTTC.

The chain uses TRBV5-6 and TRBJ2-7; D might be TRBD2 (6 bases). The CDR3 covers 14 residues. Between the trimmed V and J ends, which lost 7 bases and 5 bases, there was a span of 19 bases. Germline V gene data show CDR1 as SGHDT and CDR2 as YYEEEE. The CDR3 reads CASGGWGESDEQYF. CDR3 sequence (DNA): TGTGCCAGCGGCGGGTGGGGGGAGTCTGACGAGCAGTACTTC. Together with reference TRBV5-6 and TRBJ2-7, the CDR3 gives the full variable domain: DAGVTQSPTHLIKTRGQQVTLRCSPKSGHDTVSWYQQALGQGPQFIFQYYEEEERQRGNFPDRFSGHQFPNYSSELNVNALLLGDSALYLCASGGWGESDEQYFGPGTRLTVT.

V gene TRBV7-9 combines with J gene TRBJ2-5; D call uncertain. Germline assignment: CDR1 SEHNR and CDR2 FQNEAQ (reference sequence). The length of the CDR3 is 15 residues. V lost 5 bases to trimming and J lost 4 bases, with 17 bases between them. This CDR3 is CASSGRRVSLETQYF. The CDR3 nucleotides read TGTGCCAGCAGCGGTCGAAGGGTGAGCTTAGAGACCCAGTACTTC. The entire variable domain, with the rest obtained from reference TRBV7-9 and TRBJ2-5, is as follows: DTGVSQNPRHKITKRGQNVTFRCDPISEHNRLYWYRQTLGQGPEFLTYFQNEAQLEKSRLLSDRFSAERPKGSFSTLEIQRTEQGDSAMYLCASSGRRVSLETQYFGPGTRLLVL.

This chain links TRBV6-1 with TRBJ1-2; D possibly corresponds to TRBD1 (6 bases). Trimming removed 3 bases from V and 1 base from J, with 9 bases in between. The CDR3 sequence is 14 residues long. CDR1 is MNHNS, CDR2 SASEGT, per germline. CDR3 residues: CASSDPGVNYGYTF. The CDR3 DNA sequence: TGTGCCAGCAGTGACCCAGGGGTTAACTATGGCTACACCTTC.

About this clone: This sample includes further DNA sequences coding for the same CDR3. The V and J genes are TRBV30 and TRBJ1-5, with no clear D. There are 13 residues in the CDR3. Germline V lookup: CDR1 GTSNPN, CDR2 SVGIG (reference sequence). The V end was cut by 0 bases, the J end by 0 bases, with 3 bases between. The CDR3 sequence is CAWSVDSNQPQHF. In DNA, the CDR3 is TGTGCCTGGAGTGTTGATAGCAATCAGCCCCAGCATTTT. Drawing the rest from reference TRBV30 and TRBJ1-5, the complete variable domain is SQTIHQWPATLVQPVGSPLSLECTVEGTSNPNLYWYRQAAGRGLQLLFYSVGIGQISSEVPQNLSASRPQDRQFILSSKKLLLSDSGFYLCAWSVDSNQPQHFGDGTRLSIL.

A remark on this clone: Other DNA sequences of this sample code for an identical CDR3. The chain employs TRBV5-4 and TRBJ1-1, with a possible D match to TRBD1 (5 bases). The CDR3 spans 15 residues. Per the germline V gene, CDR1 is SGHNT and CDR2 is YYREEE (reference sequence). Trimming removed 0 bases at V and 0 bases at J, with 9 bases between. CDR3 amino acids: CASSLGGRMNTEAFF. In DNA, the CDR3 is TGTGCCAGCAGCTTGGGGGGCCGGATGAACACTGAAGCTTTCTTT.

V gene TRBV18 combines with J gene TRBJ2-2; D is unresolved. In germline, CDR1 is KGHSH, CDR2 LQKENI. Trimming removed 1 base from V and 5 bases from J, with 2 bases in between. The CDR3 is made up of 12 amino acids. CDR3 DNA sequence: TGTGCCAGCTCACCACTTACCGGGGAGCTGTTTTTT. Translating gives CASSPLTGELFF.

The chain is built from TRBV11-2 and TRBJ2-5, with 7 bases fitting TRBD1. Unmatched junction bases numbered 10, after V lost 2 bases and J lost 4 bases. This CDR3 comprises 16 residues. CDR1 and CDR2 from the germline V gene are SGHAT and FQNNGV. The DNA of the CDR3 is TGTGCCAGCAGCTTAACGACGGGACAGAAGATAGAGACCCAGTACTTC. Protein sequence: CASSLTTGQKIETQYF.

This sequence joins TRBV27 and TRBJ2-6; TRBD2 might be the D (5 bases). The germline V gene has CDR1 MNHEY and CDR2 SMNVEV (reference sequence). This CDR3 region has 15 residues. The germline V and J ends were trimmed by 2 bases and 1 base, with 6 bases remaining between them. This CDR3 is CASSLRESGANVLTF. The CDR3 DNA reads TGTGCCAGCAGTTTAAGGGAGTCTGGGGCCAACGTCCTGACTTTC.

The chain couples TRBV7-6 to TRBJ1-4; 10 bases line up with TRBD1. This CDR3 is 14 amino acids long. V was clipped by 5 bases and J by 8 bases; unmatched bases: 5. Germline V gene lookup returns CDR1 SGHVS and CDR2 FNYEAQ. CDR3 in DNA: TGTGCCAGCAGCCTGTCGGGACAGGGGGAAAAACTGTTTTTT. Its protein is CASSLSGQGEKLFF. The whole variable domain, filled in from reference TRBV7-6 and TRBJ1-4, reads GAGVSQSPRYKVTKRGQDVALRCDPISGHVSLYWYRQALGQGPEFLTYFNYEAQQDKSGLPNDRFSAERPEGSISTLTIQRTEQRDSAMYRCASSLSGQGEKLFFGSGTQLSVL.

The chain employs TRBV19 and TRBJ1-5; no definite D call. The germline gives CDR1 LNHDA, CDR2 SQIVND (reference sequence). The CDR3 runs to 13 residues. Trimming took 7 bases from V and 5 from J, leaving 12 bases between them. CDR3 sequence reads: CASTTRRDQPQHF. CDR3 sequence (DNA): TGTGCCAGTACTACGCGGCGTGATCAGCCCCAGCATTTT.

The rearrangement joins TRBV29-1 to TRBJ2-7; D is unclear. Trimming shortened V by 4 bases and J by 6 bases, and 13 bases separated the two germline ends. The CDR3 contains 12 residues. The germline V gene encodes CDR1 SQVTM and CDR2 ANQGSEA. The CDR3 loop is CSVVGGWGEQYF. The CDR3 DNA sequence: TGCAGCGTTGTAGGTGGTTGGGGCGAGCAGTACTTC.

In its sample, this clone was seen once. The J gene is TRBJ1-1, the V gene TRBV7-9; D is ambiguous. V lost 2 bases and J lost 1, with 8 bases in between. This CDR3 is built from 14 residues. Germline CDR1 SEHNR, CDR2 FQNEAQ (reference sequence). The chain's CDR3 is CASSLLHENTEAFF. In DNA form, the CDR3 reads TGTGCCAGCAGCTTATTACACGAGAACACTGAAGCTTTCTTT.

The gene calls are TRBV19 and TRBJ2-1, with 9 bases fitting TRBD1. The CDR3 contains 16 residues. Germline-derived CDR1 and CDR2 are LNHDA and SQIVND (reference sequence). V lost 5 bases, J lost 8 bases, and 13 bases stayed unmatched. The CDR3, as DNA: TGTGCCAGTAGTCCTCTCACAGGGGGCGCCTTCGATGAGCAGTTCTTC. Translated: CASSPLTGGAFDEQFF. Complete variable domain (other parts from reference TRBV19 and TRBJ2-1): DGGITQSPKYLFRKEGQNVTLSCEQNLNHDAMYWYRQDPGQGLRLIYYSQIVNDFQKGDIAEGYSVSREKKESFPLTVTSAQKNPTAFYLCASSPLTGGAFDEQFFGPGTRLTVL.

The J gene is TRBJ1-2, the V gene TRBV5-6; D is uncertain. Trimming took 0 bases from V and 4 from J, leaving 10 bases between them. CDR3 size: 14 residues. Germline CDR1 SGHDT, CDR2 YYEEEE. Here the CDR3 DNA reads TGTGCCAGCAGCTTGGGTCCAGCAGGCTATGGCTACACCTTC. This gives the protein CASSLGPAGYGYTF.

The count of this clone is one. The J gene is TRBJ2-3, the V gene TRBV5-1; TRBD2 aligns across 8 bases. Trimming took 4 bases from V and 2 from J; bases not matched to a gene: 3. Germline CDR1 SGHRS, CDR2 YFSETQ. CDR3 length: 14 amino acids. CDR3 in amino acids: CASSAGGLTDTQYF. The DNA of the CDR3 is TGCGCCAGCAGCGCGGGGGGTCTCACAGATACGCAGTATTTT.

V is TRBV5-5 and J is TRBJ2-3; D remains ambiguous. CDR1 is SGHKS and CDR2 is YYEKEE in the germline V gene (reference sequence). The CDR3 sequence is 8 residues long. V was cut by 6 bases and J by 11 bases, with 4 bases left in between. The CDR3 protein is CASNRQYF. CDR3 bases: TGTGCCAGCAATAGGCAGTATTTT.

The chain recombines TRBV7-2 with TRBJ1-2; D is uncertain. The germline V gene encodes CDR1 SGHTA and CDR2 FQGNSA. With 3 bases removed from V and 4 bases from J, the gap between germline ends came to 6 bases. This CDR3 has 12 residues. The CDR3: CASSLVSYGYTF. CDR3 bases: TGTGCCAGCAGCTTGGTCAGCTATGGCTACACCTTC.

V and J are TRBV2 and TRBJ2-7, with TRBD1 matching over 7 bases. Germline CDR1 SNHLY, CDR2 FYNNEI. With V trimmed by 1 base and J by 2 bases, 5 bases remained unmatched. The CDR3 extends over 15 amino acids. The CDR3 DNA reads as TGTGCCAGCAGTGAAGGGACAGGCCCGACCTACGAGCAGTACTTC. It is translated as CASSEGTGPTYEQYF.

Regarding this clone: This specimen includes other DNA sequences encoding the same CDR3. The rearrangement uses TRBV20-1 and TRBJ1-1; 8 nucleotides align to TRBD1. Germline CDR1 is DFQATT and CDR2 is SNEGSKA (reference sequence). The CDR3 length is 11 residues. The J segment lost 8 bases and the V segment lost 8 bases, leaving 7 bases of the junction unmatched. CDR3 DNA sequence: TGCAGTCCATCCGGGGACAGGGAAGCTTTCTTT. Protein sequence: CSPSGDREAFF.